The rows below give T cell receptor beta chains drawn from one sample of a study of blood T cell repertoires in COVID-19. Measured with immunoSEQ multiplex PCR; TCRdb has only the in-frame clones, and not every one. The data show around 140,000 clones, 60% to 85% seen once. The sequencing sample was made of peripheral blood. The receptor set was obtained from a woman aged 60-75 years with acute or convalescent COVID-19. Both conserved end residues are part of each CDR3. The order of the fields is V gene, CDR3 length, clone size, D gene, J gene, CDR3 DNA, CDR3 protein. D genes are given only for firm matches. Rows may omit the clone size; those that give it use once, few, many or a size class.

V: TRBV20-1; length: 10; size: NA; D: NA; J: TRBJ1-2; DNA: TGCAGTGCCTCTTTCGCGGGCTACACCTTC; CDR3: CSASFAGYTF
V: TRBV28; length: 16; size: NA; D: TRBD1; J: TRBJ2-3; DNA: TGTGCCAGCAGCCTCGGACAGGCCCATGGCACAGATACGCAGTATTTT; CDR3: CASSLGQAHGTDTQYF
V: TRBV19; length: 14; size: NA; D: NA; J: TRBJ2-7; DNA: TGTGCCAGTAGTACTCGACAGGTAACCTACGAGCAGTACTTC; CDR3: CASSTRQVTYEQYF
V: TRBV18; length: 11; size: NA; D: NA; J: TRBJ2-3; DNA: TGTGCCAGCTCCCCGGTAGATACGCAGTATTTT; CDR3: CASSPVDTQYF
V: TRBV9; length: 15; size: once; D: TRBD1; J: TRBJ1-4; DNA: TGTGCCAGCAGCGTCGGACAGGCCTTAAATGAAAAACTGTTTTTT; CDR3: CASSVGQALNEKLFF
V: TRBV18; length: 15; size: NA; D: NA; J: TRBJ2-2; DNA: TGTGCCAGCTCACCAGAATCACAGAACACCGGGGAGCTGTTTTTT; CDR3: CASSPESQNTGELFF
V: TRBV28; length: 12; size: NA; D: NA; J: TRBJ1-6; DNA: TGTGCCAGCAGCTCGTATAATTCACCCCTCCACTTT; CDR3: CASSSYNSPLHF
V: TRBV27; length: 18; size: NA; D: NA; J: TRBJ2-3; DNA: TGTGCCAGCAGTTTATACCCCCCGGGAGACGGGATTTCAGATACGCAGTATTTT; CDR3: CASSLYPPGDGISDTQYF
V: TRBV18; length: 15; size: NA; D: TRBD1; J: TRBJ1-2; DNA: TGTGCCAGCTCACCGACCGGGACAGGGGGTGATGGCTACACCTTC; CDR3: CASSPTGTGGDGYTF
V: TRBV25-1; length: 16; size: NA; D: NA; J: TRBJ2-1; DNA: TGTGCCAGCAGTGAAGGAAGCGCAAGCTCCTACAATGAGCAGTTCTTC; CDR3: CASSEGSASSYNEQFF
V: TRBV5-1; length: 16; size: NA; D: NA; J: TRBJ1-4; DNA: TGCGCCAGCAGCCAAACGGACTATCACTCTAATGAAAAACTGTTTTTT; CDR3: CASSQTDYHSNEKLFF